The TCR beta chain described here comes from a study of siplizumab effects on memory and regulatory T cells. General study points: No more than a minor fraction of alloreactive clones could be traced back to unstimulated subsets. Alloreactive sequences traceable to unstimulated CD4+ memory cells were significantly reduced by siplizumab. Roughly 80-96% of proliferating CD4+ or CD8+ clones defied assignment to a naive or memory phenotype. Naive T cells appeared more varied than memory cells and looked like key alloresponse contributors.

A note on this clone: Its antigen is as yet unknown.

Germline loops: CDR1 MNHEY, CDR2 SMNVEV (reference sequence). V lost 5 bases to trimming and J lost 2 bases, with 9 bases between them. The CDR3 covers 13 residues. The repertoire was sequenced with immunoSEQ multiplex PCR; TCRdb's copy has only in-frame clones and lacks some. The sample includes 110,000 or so clones, about 91% of them seen just once. This chain links TRBV27 with TRBJ2-5; D is undetermined. Specimen: Tregs sorted from blood. This clonotype was sampled from a human donor in good health. The CDR3 is CASSRQIQETQYF. In nucleotides, the CDR3 is TGTGCCAGCAGTAGACAAATACAAGAGACCCAGTACTTC.